The 5 T cell receptor beta chains reported below all come from one sample, sequenced in a study of shared clonotypes between healthy human individuals. Produced via immunoSEQ multiplex PCR; TCRdb's table is partial and in-frame only. The table has about 380,000 clones, approximately 96% seen once. Sequencing used memory CD8+ T cells sorted from blood. Subset defined: CD45RO+ cells pooled with CCR7-negative TemRA cells. These receptors came from a man aged 30 to 39 in good health.

The table lists this clone with a count of one. The chain carries TRBV11-1 and TRBJ2-7, with 10 positions matching TRBD2. The germline V gene encodes CDR1 SGHAT and CDR2 FQDESV (reference sequence). The CDR3 length is 14 residues. V was clipped by 5 bases and J by 2 bases; unmatched bases: 3. For the CDR3, the DNA is TGTGCCAGCAGCCAGGGACTAGCGCCCTACGAGCAGTACTTC. Amino acids: CASSQGLAPYEQYF.

The rearrangement joins TRBV2 to TRBJ1-4, with 10 bases that match TRBD1. CDR1 is SNHLY and CDR2 is FYNNEI in the germline V gene. This CDR3 spans 15 amino acids. V lost 7 bases and J lost 4; bases outside the gene matches: 6. CDR3 loop: CASTPTGGLNEKLFF. CDR3 nucleotides: TGTGCCAGCACGCCGACAGGGGGCCTTAATGAAAAACTGTTTTTT.

The chain recombines TRBV30 with TRBJ1-4; TRBD1 might be the D (5 bases). The CDR3 length is 15 residues. Germline lookup yields CDR1 GTSNPN and CDR2 SVGIG (reference sequence). Trimming cost V 4 bases and J 0 bases, with 12 bases left between them. The CDR3 sequence is CAWTKRGATNEKLFF. CDR3 nucleotides: TGTGCCTGGACCAAAAGAGGGGCAACTAATGAAAAACTGTTTTTT.

The rearrangement links TRBV10-3 to TRBJ1-4; D is undetermined. The CDR3 is 15 residues long. Germline lookup yields CDR1 ENHRY and CDR2 SYGVKD. V lost 0 bases, J lost 8 bases, and 13 bases lay in between. The CDR3 coding sequence is TGTGCCATCAGTGAGTCTCTAAGTGTGGAGGAAAAACTGTTTTTT. Its protein product is CAISESLSVEEKLFF.

The chain joins TRBV10-3 to TRBJ2-1, with 8 bases matching TRBD2. The CDR3 length is 16 residues. J gave up 1 base and V 7 bases, and 9 bases lay outside the gene matches. Per germline, CDR1 ENHRY and CDR2 SYGVKD. DNA for the CDR3: TGTGCCATCACTCCTAGCGGGTTTTGGTCCTACAATGAGCAGTTCTTC. Its protein is CAITPSGFWSYNEQFF.